The 27 T cell receptor beta chains listed next were all sequenced from one sample in a study of T cells in localized non-small cell lung cancer. This table comes from immunoSEQ multiplex PCR, and its TCRdb copy is limited to in-frame clones, with some not included. The sample contains fewer than 8,000 clones, 50% of which appear only once. The source material was lymph node tissue, sampled before any cancer treatment. Every receptor here comes from a female donor of 60 years or more with stage I lung adenocarcinoma.

The V call is TRBV19, the J call TRBJ1-1; no firm D call. Germline CDR1 is LNHDA and CDR2 is SQIVND (reference sequence). This CDR3 has 14 residues. V gave up 7 bases and J gave up 1 base, with 13 bases separating them. In DNA, the CDR3 is TGTGCCAGTATTCCAGGAGGTAGGAACACTGAAGCTTTCTTT. Translating it yields CASIPGGRNTEAFF.

This rearrangement joins TRBV30 to TRBJ1-3, with D perhaps matching TRBD1 (5 bases). Trimming took 3 bases from V and 5 from J, leaving 11 bases between them. Germline values: CDR1 GTSNPN, CDR2 SVGIG (reference sequence). The CDR3 consists of 13 residues. CDR3 DNA sequence: TGTGCCTGGAGGGAGGGGCGTAGAAACACCATATATTTT. Translated, it gives CAWREGRRNTIYF. Complete variable domain (other parts from reference TRBV30 and TRBJ1-3): SQTIHQWPATLVQPVGSPLSLECTVEGTSNPNLYWYRQAAGRGLQLLFYSVGIGQISSEVPQNLSASRPQDRQFILSSKKLLLSDSGFYLCAWREGRRNTIYFGEGSWLTVV.

This chain joins TRBV19 and TRBJ2-2, with D tentatively TRBD1 or TRBD2 (5 bases each). With 4 bases removed from V and 5 bases from J, the gap between germline ends came to 11 bases. Germline V CDR1 and CDR2: LNHDA, SQIVND (reference sequence). This CDR3 is built from 14 residues. The CDR3 region is CASSTGDLTGELFF. As DNA, the CDR3 is TGTGCCAGTAGTACCGGGGACCTGACCGGGGAGCTGTTTTTT.

J is TRBJ2-2 and V is TRBV19, with D perhaps matching TRBD1 or TRBD2 (5 bases each). Germline lookup yields CDR1 LNHDA and CDR2 SQIVND (reference sequence). The V and J ends lost 10 bases and 8 bases respectively, with 14 bases between them. The CDR3 has 12 amino acids. In DNA, the CDR3 is TGTGCCAATAACCCCGGGGCAGGGGAGCTGTTTTTT. Protein sequence: CANNPGAGELFF.

Only a few counts were recorded for this clone. The rearrangement joins TRBV11-3 to TRBJ1-1; 7 nucleotides line up with TRBD1. Germline CDR1 is SGHNT and CDR2 is YENEEA. The CDR3 has 14 amino acids. V lost 6 bases to trimming and J lost 5 bases; unmatched junction nucleotides: 9. The CDR3 is CASRKDRSRTEAFF. The CDR3 region has the DNA TGTGCCAGCAGGAAGGACAGGTCGAGGACTGAAGCTTTCTTT.

A few counts support this clone. At one end, the junction sequence differs from germline, possibly due to a read error. The genes are TRBV6-8 and TRBJ1-2; D gene uncertain. CDR1 and CDR2 (germline): MNHGY, SAAAGT. The length of the CDR3 is 13 residues. The CDR3 DNA reads as TGTGTCAGCAGTTACTCCGCGAACGGCGGCTACACCTTC. This translates into CVSSYSANGGYTF.

This clone was counted a few times. The gene calls are TRBV11-3 and TRBJ1-6; D gene uncertain. V was cut by 3 bases and J by 9 bases, with 12 bases left in between. Germline CDR1 reads SGHNT; CDR2 reads YENEEA. CDR3 length: 14 residues. The CDR3 reads CASSLAVSGSPLHF. The CDR3 bases are TGTGCCAGCAGCTTGGCGGTCAGCGGTTCACCCCTCCACTTT.

V is TRBV11-3 and J is TRBJ2-3, with 7 bases aligning to TRBD1. This CDR3 comprises 17 residues. Trimming at V came to 4 bases and at J to 2 bases, leaving 12 bases not matched to a gene. The germline gives CDR1 SGHNT, CDR2 YENEEA. CDR3 DNA sequence: TGTGCCAGCAGCTCTAGATTCAACAGGGGCCTCACAGATACGCAGTATTTT. It codes for CASSSRFNRGLTDTQYF.

Judged by abundance, this clone is medium-sized. This chain joins TRBV4-1 and TRBJ2-1; the D call may be TRBD1 or TRBD2 (6 bases each). Germline assignment: CDR1 MGHRA and CDR2 YSYEKL. The CDR3 sequence is 17 residues long. The V gene lost 0 bases and the J gene lost 4 bases, with 16 bases spanning the gap. For the CDR3, the DNA is TGCGCCAGCAGCCAAGATGGGGGCGGGGTGGCTTACAATGAGCAGTTCTTC. Translation gives CASSQDGGGVAYNEQFF.

As regards this clone: Relative to the germline gene, one junction end is altered; a read error may explain this. The chain recombines TRBV28 with TRBJ2-5, with 12 bases identical to TRBD2. The CDR3 contains 14 residues. Germline CDR1 and CDR2: MDHEN and SYDVKM. The CDR3 nucleotides are TGTGCTAGCAGCCTAGCGGGAGGGCAAGAGACCCAGTACTTC. It translates to CASSLAGGQETQYF. The variable domain in full, completed from reference TRBV28 and TRBJ2-5, reads DVKVTQSSRYLVKRTGEKVFLECVQDMDHENMFWYRQDPGLGLRLIYFSYDVKMKEKGDIPEGYSVSREKKERFSLILESASTNQTSMYLCASSLAGGQETQYFGPGTRLLVL.

The chain couples TRBV11-3 to TRBJ2-7; the match to TRBD1 covers 9 bases. Germline V gives CDR1 SGHNT, CDR2 YENEEA. Trimming at V came to 3 bases and at J to 0 bases, leaving 3 bases not matched to a gene. The CDR3 totals 15 residues. This CDR3 is CASSLVGQGSYEQYF. The CDR3 DNA sequence: TGTGCCAGCAGCTTGGTGGGACAGGGCTCCTACGAGCAGTACTTC.

The rearrangement uses TRBV28 and TRBJ2-1; 10 bases match TRBD2. J gave up 10 bases and V 6 bases, and 15 bases lay outside the gene matches. The CDR3 is 16 amino acids. Germline CDR1 MDHEN, CDR2 SYDVKM. This CDR3 reads CASSLGLAGAPREQFF. CDR3 in DNA: TGTGCCAGCAGCCTGGGGCTAGCGGGAGCACCTAGGGAGCAGTTCTTC.

The rearrangement uses TRBV18 and TRBJ2-1; 8 bases are shared with TRBD2. Germline V gene sequence: CDR1 KGHSH, CDR2 LQKENI. With V trimmed by 0 bases and J by 1 base, 5 bases remained unmatched. This CDR3 contains 17 residues. CDR3 sequence reads: CASSPPVSGASYNEQFF. CDR3 DNA: TGTGCCAGCTCACCACCAGTTAGCGGGGCTTCCTACAATGAGCAGTTCTTC.

The chain combines TRBV19 with TRBJ1-1, with D possibly TRBD1 on 5 matching bases. Trimming removed 6 bases at V and 1 base at J, with 15 bases between. In germline, CDR1 is LNHDA, CDR2 SQIVND (reference sequence). CDR3 size: 15 residues. CDR3 amino acids: CASSITPQGNTEAFF. CDR3 sequence (DNA): TGTGCCAGTAGCATAACCCCCCAGGGGAACACTGAAGCTTTCTTT.

The V and J genes are TRBV30 and TRBJ1-1; D perhaps matches TRBD1 (5 bases). There are 11 residues in the CDR3. CDR1 is GTSNPN, CDR2 SVGIG, per germline (reference sequence). V lost 4 bases and J lost 6, with 9 bases in between. The CDR3 DNA is TGTGCCTGGACCCGAGGGGCTGAAGCTTTCTTT. Its protein product is CAWTRGAEAFF. The full variable domain, rest sourced from reference TRBV30 and TRBJ1-1, is SQTIHQWPATLVQPVGSPLSLECTVEGTSNPNLYWYRQAAGRGLQLLFYSVGIGQISSEVPQNLSASRPQDRQFILSSKKLLLSDSGFYLCAWTRGAEAFFGQGTRLTVV.

This chain links TRBV6-8 with TRBJ1-5, with 7 bases fitting TRBD1. V gave up 6 bases and J gave up 2 bases; unmatched junction bases: 7. CDR1 is MNHGY and CDR2 is SAAAGT in the germline V gene. The CDR3 runs to 15 residues. For the CDR3, the DNA is TGTGCCAGCAGGCCCTGGACAGGCGGCAATCAGCCCCAGCATTTT. This translates into CASRPWTGGNQPQHF.

The genes are TRBV29-1 and TRBJ1-2, with D hard to call. Trimming removed 5 bases from V and 5 bases from J, with 12 bases in between. Germline lookup yields CDR1 SQVTM and CDR2 ANQGSEA. The CDR3 consists of 12 residues. DNA of the CDR3: TGCAGCGTTAACCCTTATCGGTATGGCTACACCTTC. As protein: CSVNPYRYGYTF.

This clone came up once. For the CDR3, the DNA is TGTGCCAGCTCACCGGGTGGGAACACTGAAGCTTTCTTT. It yields the protein CASSPGGNTEAFF. The chain has TRBV18 and TRBJ1-1; D is unclear. CDR1 is KGHSH and CDR2 is LQKENI in the germline V gene. This CDR3 spans 13 amino acids. The germline V and J ends were trimmed by 3 bases and 1 base, with 6 bases remaining between them. Supplemented by reference TRBV18 and TRBJ1-1, the full variable domain reads NAGVMQNPRHLVRRRGQEARLRCSPMKGHSHVYWYRQLPEEGLKFMVYLQKENIIDESGMPKERFSAEFPKEGPSILRIQQVVRGDSAAYFCASSPGGNTEAFFGQGTRLTVV.

This clone has only one observation. The chain is built from TRBV12-5 and TRBJ1-5; perhaps TRBD1 as D (5 bases). Germline CDR1 and CDR2: LGHNT and FRNRAP. The CDR3 loop spans 13 amino acids. V dropped 2 bases and J dropped 7 bases, with 9 bases sitting between them. The CDR3 nucleotides are TGTGCTAGTGGTTTGACCCGGGGGCAGCCCCAGCATTTT. Its translation: CASGLTRGQPQHF. Variable domain in full (rest from reference TRBV12-5 and TRBJ1-5): DARVTQTPRHKVTEMGQEVTMRCQPILGHNTVFWYRQTMMQGLELLAYFRNRAPLDDSGMPKDRFSAEMPDATLATLKIQPSEPRDSAVYFCASGLTRGQPQHFGDGTRLSIL.

Written as DNA, the CDR3 is TGCGCCAGCAGTCGGAGCATGAACACTGAAGCTTTCTTT. Translated, it gives CASSRSMNTEAFF. The gene calls are TRBV4-1 and TRBJ1-1; D gene unclear. From germline, CDR1 is MGHRA and CDR2 YSYEKL. The CDR3 has 13 residues. V lost 6 bases to trimming and J lost 0 bases, with 8 bases between them.

This clone came up a few times. The J gene is TRBJ1-1, the V gene TRBV6-8; D is possibly TRBD1 (5 bases). CDR1 MNHGY and CDR2 SAAAGT come from the germline V gene. Trimming removed 6 bases at V and 0 bases at J, with 11 bases between. The CDR3 sequence is 14 residues long. The CDR3 DNA follows: TGTGCCAGCAGGAGGACAAGTTTGAACACTGAAGCTTTCTTT. This gives the protein CASRRTSLNTEAFF.

The chain joins TRBV16 to TRBJ2-7; D might be TRBD1 (6 bases). V was trimmed by 2 bases and J by 6 bases, leaving 11 bases between them. Germline CDR1 KGHSY, CDR2 FQNENV. The CDR3 contains 13 residues. The CDR3 loop is CASSQGRGSEQYF. The CDR3 bases are TGTGCCAGCAGCCAAGGCAGGGGAAGCGAGCAGTACTTC.

The CDR3 nucleotides are TGCAGCGTGACAGGGTTCGGGGACAATGAGCAGTTCTTC. It specifies CSVTGFGDNEQFF. The rearrangement uses TRBV29-1 and TRBJ2-1; 7 nucleotides match TRBD1. Trimming cost V 6 bases and J 5 bases; bases outside gene matches: 7. This CDR3 region has 13 residues. Per germline, CDR1 SQVTM and CDR2 ANQGSEA.

The V and J genes are TRBV6-8 and TRBJ2-6; TRBD2 aligns across 15 bases. Unmatched junction bases numbered 3, after V lost 6 bases and J lost 0 bases. This CDR3 region has 18 residues. The germline gives CDR1 MNHGY, CDR2 SAAAGT. In DNA form, the CDR3 reads TGTGCCAGCAGACGGACTAGCGGGAGGGCCTCTGGGGCCAACGTCCTGACTTTC. Encoded protein: CASRRTSGRASGANVLTF.

The chain joins TRBV30 to TRBJ2-1; 9 bases fit TRBD1. The V segment lost 8 bases and the J segment 7 bases; nucleotides outside the gene matches: 6. The CDR3 is 12 amino acids. The germline V gene encodes CDR1 GTSNPN and CDR2 SVGIG (reference sequence). The CDR3, as DNA: TGTGCCGTAGGGACAGGGAATAATGAGCAGTTCTTC. Translating it yields CAVGTGNNEQFF.

Points on this clone: At one boundary the junction diverges from the germline segment, which might be a read error. The chain is built from TRBV11-3 and TRBJ2-2, with 9 bases identical to TRBD1. The germline gives CDR1 SGHNT, CDR2 YENEEA. This CDR3 has 17 residues. CDR3 sequence (DNA): TGTGCCAGCAACTTACACAGGGGGCAATCGAACACCGGGGAGCTGTTTTTT. Protein product: CASNLHRGQSNTGELFF.

The V gene is TRBV12-5, the J gene TRBJ1-1, with D tentatively TRBD1 (6 bases). This CDR3 is 15 amino acids long. Germline CDR1 reads LGHNT; CDR2 reads FRNRAP. The CDR3 DNA reads TGTGCCAGCACGAAACAGGGCCGGAGGAACACTGAAGCTTTCTTT. Amino acid sequence: CASTKQGRRNTEAFF.